The clone carrying this TCR beta chain was counted only a few times. As processed by the authors: Nucleated cell number was recorded as an estimate derived from reference gene primer amplification. Only in-frame clones appear in the TCRdb table, and some are missing; sequencing was by immunoSEQ multiplex PCR. V and J calls and clone size are as listed in that table; D and trimming were resolved from the DNA. The sample consists of 250,000 to 350,000 clones, 70% to 90% of them appearing once. This record comes from a study of blood T cell repertoires in COVID-19. Study details: The samples span acute and convalescent COVID-19 from the United States, Italy and Spain. Sources were T cells, B-cell-depleted T cells, or PBMCs; the material itself was cDNA or gDNA.

The length of the CDR3 is 16 residues. Germline V gene lookup returns CDR1 MGHRA and CDR2 YSYEKL. V dropped 0 bases and J dropped 7; count of bases not matched to a gene: 7. V is TRBV4-1 and J is TRBJ2-1; 9 bases are shared with TRBD2. The TCR was taken from a woman in her sixties with acute or convalescent COVID-19. Sample: peripheral blood. The CDR3 region is CASSQDNSGSRNEQFF. The DNA for the CDR3 is TGCGCCAGCAGCCAAGATAATAGCGGGAGTAGGAATGAGCAGTTCTTC.